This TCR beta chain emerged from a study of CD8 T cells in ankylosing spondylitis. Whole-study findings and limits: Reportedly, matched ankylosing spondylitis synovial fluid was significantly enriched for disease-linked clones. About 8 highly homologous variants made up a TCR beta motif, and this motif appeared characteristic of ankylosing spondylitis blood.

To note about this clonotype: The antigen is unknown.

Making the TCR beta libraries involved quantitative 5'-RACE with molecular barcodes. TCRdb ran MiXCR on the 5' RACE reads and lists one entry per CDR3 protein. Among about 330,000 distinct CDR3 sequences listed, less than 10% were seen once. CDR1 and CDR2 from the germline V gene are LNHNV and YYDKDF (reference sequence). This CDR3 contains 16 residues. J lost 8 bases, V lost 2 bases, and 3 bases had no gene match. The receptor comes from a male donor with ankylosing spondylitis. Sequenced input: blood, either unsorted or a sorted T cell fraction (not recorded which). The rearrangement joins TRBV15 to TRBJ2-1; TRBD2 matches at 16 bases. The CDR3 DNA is TGTGCCACCAGCAGACCGGGACTAGCGGGAGGGTATGAGCAGTTCTTC. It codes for CATSRPGLAGGYEQFF.